Shown below are 19 T cell receptor beta chains from a single sample sequenced in a study of OX40 agonist ivuxolimab in advanced cancers. TCRdb's copy holds only in-frame clones and misses some; the assay was immunoSEQ multiplex PCR. Here the sample spans about 72,000 clones, 83% being singletons. This specimen was CD4+ or CD8+ T cells sorted from blood, taken in a trial of the OX40 agonist ivuxolimab. The source of these receptors is an adult with an advanced solid tumor such as melanoma, head and neck, liver or kidney cancer.

The DNA for the CDR3 is TGTGCCAGTACCCAGACAGGCGATGATGATATCTATGGCTACACCTTC. This codes for CASTQTGDDDIYGYTF. The gene calls are TRBV19 and TRBJ1-2, with D possibly matching TRBD1 (6 bases). Germline V gene lookup returns CDR1 LNHDA and CDR2 SQIVND (reference sequence). The CDR3 has 16 amino acids. V lost 7 bases and J 4 bases, leaving 22 bases between the germline ends.

This clone came up once. The rearrangement joins TRBV4-3 to TRBJ2-4, with TRBD1 identical over 8 bases. CDR1 is LGHNA, CDR2 YSLEER, per germline. The ends lost 3 bases at V and 4 bases at J; junction bases unmatched: 17. CDR3 size: 19 residues. The CDR3 DNA follows: TGCGCCAGCAGCCAGCCTGGACAGGGAGGCGATAAAATGAAAAACATTCAGTACTTC. Translating it yields CASSQPGQGGDKMKNIQYF.

The V gene is TRBV7-9, the J gene TRBJ2-1, with a weak D call TRBD1 (5 bases). The V gene's germline CDR1 is SEHNR and CDR2 FQNEAQ (reference sequence). This CDR3 contains 14 residues. V shed 7 bases and J shed 6 bases, with 16 bases lying between them. CDR3 loop: CASTTGSAGNEQFF. Here the CDR3 DNA reads TGTGCCAGCACCACAGGCTCCGCAGGCAATGAGCAGTTCTTC.

The V gene is TRBV29-1, the J gene TRBJ2-7; TRBD1 agrees at 7 bases. The CDR3 sequence is 16 residues long. The J segment lost 0 bases and the V segment lost 1 base, leaving 9 bases of the junction unmatched. Germline lookup yields CDR1 SQVTM and CDR2 ANQGSEA. The CDR3 region is CSVEGFRDSHSYEQYF. Written as DNA, the CDR3 is TGCAGCGTTGAAGGGTTCCGGGACAGCCACTCCTACGAGCAGTACTTC.

The J gene is TRBJ1-1, the V gene TRBV7-9; D remains unclear. Trimming removed 1 base at V and 0 bases at J, with 3 bases between. Germline V gives CDR1 SEHNR, CDR2 FQNEAQ (reference sequence). There are 13 residues in the CDR3. CDR3 bases: TGTGCCAGCAGCTTAGAGATGAACACTGAAGCTTTCTTT. Protein: CASSLEMNTEAFF.

CDR3 bases: TGTGCCATCAGTGAGTCGGTCCAGCGAAATGGCTACACCTTC. Amino acids: CAISESVQRNGYTF. The chain employs TRBV10-3 and TRBJ1-2; D gene ambiguous. The V and J ends lost 0 bases and 6 bases respectively, with 11 bases between them. Germline V gene lookup returns CDR1 ENHRY and CDR2 SYGVKD. The CDR3 is 14 amino acids.

J is TRBJ2-5 and V is TRBV2; D is perhaps TRBD1 or TRBD2 (5 bases each). Germline values: CDR1 SNHLY, CDR2 FYNNEI. The V gene lost 7 bases and the J gene lost 5 bases, with 14 bases spanning the gap. The CDR3 has 13 amino acids. The CDR3 region has the DNA TGTGCCAGCATTAGGGACCTGGGGGAGACCCAGTACTTC. This translates into CASIRDLGETQYF.

This chain joins TRBV19 and TRBJ2-2; 10 bases are a match to TRBD2. The CDR3 runs to 16 residues. The trim removed 6 bases at V and 5 bases at J, leaving 9 bases unmatched. The germline gives CDR1 LNHDA, CDR2 SQIVND (reference sequence). The CDR3 coding sequence is TGTGCCAGTAGCGTGATAGCGGGAGGTAGGACCGGGGAGCTGTTTTTT. Amino acid sequence: CASSVIAGGRTGELFF.

The chain's CDR3 is CASVNPTGGAGEQYF. The CDR3 region has the DNA TGTGCCAGCGTTAACCCGACAGGGGGCGCGGGAGAGCAGTACTTC. The V and J genes are TRBV19 and TRBJ2-7; 10 nucleotides align to TRBD1. Per germline, CDR1 LNHDA and CDR2 SQIVND (reference sequence). V shed 9 bases, J shed 7 bases, and the junction held 15 bases outside the gene matches. The CDR3 is made up of 15 amino acids.

The chain is built from TRBV7-2 and TRBJ2-5, with D possibly being TRBD2 (5 bases). The end of the DNA aligns better with TRBJ2-7, so the J call may be wrong. The CDR3 spans 15 residues. CDR1 and CDR2 (germline): SGHTA, FQGNSA. CDR3 in amino acids: CASSPEGRMGYEQYF. The CDR3 nucleotides read TGTGCCAGCAGCCCTGAGGGTAGGATGGGCTACGAGCAGTACTTC.

The chain recombines TRBV18 with TRBJ2-3; 10 bases match TRBD2. Unmatched junction bases numbered 9, after V lost 2 bases and J lost 4 bases. Looked up from germline, CDR1 is KGHSH and CDR2 is LQKENI. This CDR3 comprises 17 residues. DNA for the CDR3: TGTGCCAGCTCACCAAGGGCTAGCGGGAGTATCGCAGATACGCAGTATTTT. It specifies CASSPRASGSIADTQYF.

The chain recombines TRBV4-2 with TRBJ2-3; perhaps D is TRBD1 or TRBD2 (6 bases each). Trimming cost V 4 bases and J 4 bases, with 12 bases left between them. Germline loops: CDR1 LGHNA, CDR2 YNFKEQ. This CDR3 region has 14 residues. CDR3 amino acids: CASSPGGGADTQYF. DNA of the CDR3: TGTGCCAGCAGCCCCGGGGGCGGGGCAGATACGCAGTATTTT.

This chain uses TRBV19 with TRBJ1-4; TRBD1 might be the D (5 bases). Trimming stripped 5 bases from V and 8 bases from J, with 15 bases between. CDR1 is LNHDA, CDR2 SQIVND, per germline (reference sequence). The CDR3 loop spans 14 amino acids. The CDR3: CASSAPSGREKLFF. Written as DNA, the CDR3 is TGTGCCAGTAGTGCCCCATCGGGGCGCGAAAAACTGTTTTTT. The full variable domain, in which reference TRBV19 and TRBJ1-4 provide the parts outside the CDR3, is DGGITQSPKYLFRKEGQNVTLSCEQNLNHDAMYWYRQDPGQGLRLIYYSQIVNDFQKGDIAEGYSVSREKKESFPLTVTSAQKNPTAFYLCASSAPSGREKLFFGSGTQLSVL.

The chain uses TRBV28 and TRBJ1-4, with D maybe TRBD1 (5 bases). Germline assignment: CDR1 MDHEN and CDR2 SYDVKM. The CDR3 is 14 amino acids. Trimming stripped 5 bases from V and 8 bases from J, with 15 bases between. CDR3 DNA: TGTGCCAGCAGTAAACGGGGGAGGTACGAAAAACTGTTTTTT. Protein: CASSKRGRYEKLFF.

The chain recombines TRBV27 with TRBJ2-4, with 8 bases identical to TRBD1. Germline V gives CDR1 MNHEY, CDR2 SMNVEV (reference sequence). The CDR3 is 13 amino acids. V lost 8 bases to trimming and J lost 4 bases; unmatched junction nucleotides: 4. The CDR3 sequence: CASGTGGKNIQYF. In DNA, the CDR3 is TGTGCCAGCGGTACAGGGGGGAAAAACATTCAGTACTTC.

CDR3 in DNA: TGTGCCAGCAGCTCTTGGGGGACCAGGGGTAATCAGCCCCAGCATTTT. It specifies CASSSWGTRGNQPQHF. V is TRBV5-6 and J is TRBJ1-5, with D possibly TRBD1 on 6 matching bases. The CDR3 is 16 amino acids. V lost 3 bases to trimming and J lost 4 bases, with 17 bases between them. Germline CDR1 is SGHDT and CDR2 is YYEEEE.

V usage is TRBV6-5 and J usage is TRBJ2-1; D ambiguous. Trimming removed 6 bases from V and 5 bases from J, with 8 bases in between. Germline-derived CDR1 and CDR2 are MNHEY and SVGAGI. This CDR3 contains 12 residues. The CDR3 spells CASRDPNNEQFF. The CDR3 bases are TGTGCCAGCAGAGACCCAAACAATGAGCAGTTCTTC.

J is TRBJ2-3 and V is TRBV13, with 14 bases fitting TRBD2. Trimming at V came to 3 bases and at J to 1 base, leaving 9 bases not matched to a gene. Germline assignment: CDR1 PRHDT and CDR2 FYEKMQ (reference sequence). The CDR3 contains 19 residues. CDR3: CASSFPGTSGSFGTDTQYF. As DNA, the CDR3 is TGTGCCAGCAGCTTCCCCGGGACTAGCGGGAGCTTCGGCACAGATACGCAGTATTTT.

The chain couples TRBV5-1 to TRBJ2-1; 13 positions agree with TRBD2. The CDR3 contains 15 residues. Germline V lookup: CDR1 SGHRS, CDR2 YFSETQ. J was trimmed by 7 bases and V by 1 base; bases with no gene match: 2. CDR3 region: CASSLRTSGSNEQFF. The CDR3 nucleotides are TGCGCCAGCAGCTTGAGGACTAGCGGGAGTAATGAGCAGTTCTTC.